This T cell receptor (beta chain) was observed in a study of shared clonotypes between healthy human individuals. This CDR3 has 16 amino acids. Per the germline V gene, CDR1 is MNHEY and CDR2 is SMNVEV (reference sequence). J was trimmed by 1 base and V by 5 bases; bases with no gene match: 8. Here immunoSEQ multiplex PCR was the method, and the copy in TCRdb shows in-frame clones only, minus some. This repertoire shows nearly 1,000,000 clones, less than 85% found once; its top ten account for about 1.5%. The investigators split CD4+ cells into a CD45RA+ naive subset and a CD45RA-negative memory subset.

The source is a man aged 18-30 years in good health. The source material was memory CD4+ T cells sorted from blood. Subset defined: CD45RA-negative fraction. The chain has TRBV27 and TRBJ2-1; 7 bases match TRBD2. CDR3 in amino acids: CASSGGGTNSYNEQFF. CDR3 DNA: TGTGCCAGCAGTGGAGGTGGGACTAATTCCTACAATGAGCAGTTCTTC.